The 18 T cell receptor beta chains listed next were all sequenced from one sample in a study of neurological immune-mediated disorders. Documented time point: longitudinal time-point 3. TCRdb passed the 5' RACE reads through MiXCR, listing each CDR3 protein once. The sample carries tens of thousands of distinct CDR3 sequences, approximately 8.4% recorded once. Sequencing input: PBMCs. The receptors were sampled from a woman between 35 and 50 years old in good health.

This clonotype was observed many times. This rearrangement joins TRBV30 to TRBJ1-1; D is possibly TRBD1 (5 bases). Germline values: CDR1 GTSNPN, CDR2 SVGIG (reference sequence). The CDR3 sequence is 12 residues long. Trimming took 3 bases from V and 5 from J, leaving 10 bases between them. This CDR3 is CAWRGVGTEAFF. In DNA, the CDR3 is TGTGCCTGGAGGGGGGTTGGGACTGAAGCTTTCTTT.

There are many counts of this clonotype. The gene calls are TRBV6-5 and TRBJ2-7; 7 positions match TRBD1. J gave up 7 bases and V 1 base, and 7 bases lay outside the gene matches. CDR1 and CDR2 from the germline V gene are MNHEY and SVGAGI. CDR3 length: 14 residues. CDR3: CASSYYKGAEEQYF. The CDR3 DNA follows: TGTGCCAGCAGTTACTATAAGGGGGCGGAGGAGCAGTACTTC.

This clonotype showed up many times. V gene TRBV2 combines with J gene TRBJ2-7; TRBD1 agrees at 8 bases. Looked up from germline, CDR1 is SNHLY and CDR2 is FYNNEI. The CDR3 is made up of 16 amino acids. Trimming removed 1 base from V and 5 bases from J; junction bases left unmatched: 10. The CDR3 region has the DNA TGTGCCAGCAGTGAAGAGCTGGGCAGGGGGCGAAACGAGCAGTACTTC. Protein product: CASSEELGRGRNEQYF.

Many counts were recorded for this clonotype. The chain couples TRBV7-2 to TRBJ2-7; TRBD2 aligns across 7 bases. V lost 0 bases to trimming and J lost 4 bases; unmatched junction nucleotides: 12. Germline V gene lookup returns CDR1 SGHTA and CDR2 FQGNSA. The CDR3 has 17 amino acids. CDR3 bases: TGTGCCAGCAGCTTAGCCGCTACTGGCGGGGGATCATACGAGCAGTACTTC. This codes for CASSLAATGGGSYEQYF.

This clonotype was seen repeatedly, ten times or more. The CDR3 reads CASSQNPPGFSGANVLTF. The CDR3 DNA is TGTGCCAGCAGCCAAAACCCCCCAGGGTTCTCTGGGGCCAACGTCCTGACTTTC. This chain links TRBV3-1 with TRBJ2-6; D might be TRBD1 (5 bases). Between the trimmed V and J ends, which lost 2 bases and 0 bases, there was a span of 14 bases. The CDR3 contains 18 residues. Germline V lookup: CDR1 LGHDT, CDR2 YNNKEL (reference sequence).

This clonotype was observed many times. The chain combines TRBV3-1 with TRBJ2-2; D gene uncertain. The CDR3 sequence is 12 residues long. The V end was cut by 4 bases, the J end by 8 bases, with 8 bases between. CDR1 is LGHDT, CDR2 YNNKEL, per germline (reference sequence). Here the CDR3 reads CASSPPKGELFF. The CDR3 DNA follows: TGTGCCAGCAGCCCCCCCAAGGGGGAGCTGTTTTTT. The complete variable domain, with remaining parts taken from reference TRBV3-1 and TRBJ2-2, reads DTAVSQTPKYLVTQMGNDKSIKCEQNLGHDTMYWYKQDSKKFLKIMFSYNNKELIINETVPNRFSPKSPDKAHLNLHINSLELGDSAVYFCASSPPKGELFFGEGSRLTVL.

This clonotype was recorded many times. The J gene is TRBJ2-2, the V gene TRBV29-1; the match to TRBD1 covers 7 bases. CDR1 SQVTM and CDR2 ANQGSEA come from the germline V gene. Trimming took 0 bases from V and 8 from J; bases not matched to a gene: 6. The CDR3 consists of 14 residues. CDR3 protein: CSVEDPGGIGELFF. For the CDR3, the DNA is TGCAGCGTTGAAGATCCAGGGGGTATAGGGGAGCTGTTTTTT.

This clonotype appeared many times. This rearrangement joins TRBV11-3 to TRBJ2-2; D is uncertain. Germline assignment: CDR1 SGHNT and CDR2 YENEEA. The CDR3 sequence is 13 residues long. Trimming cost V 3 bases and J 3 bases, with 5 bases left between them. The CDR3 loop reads CASSFDHTGELFF. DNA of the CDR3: TGTGCCAGCAGCTTCGACCACACCGGGGAGCTGTTTTTT.

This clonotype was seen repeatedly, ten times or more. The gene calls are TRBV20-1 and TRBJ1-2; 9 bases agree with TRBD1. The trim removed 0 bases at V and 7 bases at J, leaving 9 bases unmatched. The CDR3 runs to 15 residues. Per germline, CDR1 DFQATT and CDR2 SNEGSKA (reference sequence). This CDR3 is CSARDMNRGRPGYTF. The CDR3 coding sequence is TGCAGTGCTAGAGATATGAACAGGGGGCGTCCTGGCTACACCTTC.

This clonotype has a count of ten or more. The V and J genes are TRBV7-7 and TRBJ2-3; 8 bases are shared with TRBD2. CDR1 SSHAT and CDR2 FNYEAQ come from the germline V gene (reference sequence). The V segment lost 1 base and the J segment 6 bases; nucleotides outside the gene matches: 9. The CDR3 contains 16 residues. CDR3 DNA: TGTGCCAGCAGCTTAGGGGGAGGACTAGCATCCGATACGCAGTATTTT. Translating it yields CASSLGGGLASDTQYF.

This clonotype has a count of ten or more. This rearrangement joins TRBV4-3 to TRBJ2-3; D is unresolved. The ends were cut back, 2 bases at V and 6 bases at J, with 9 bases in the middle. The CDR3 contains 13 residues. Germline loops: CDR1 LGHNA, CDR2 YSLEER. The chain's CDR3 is CASSQRYGDTQYF. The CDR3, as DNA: TGCGCCAGCAGCCAACGTTATGGGGATACGCAGTATTTT.

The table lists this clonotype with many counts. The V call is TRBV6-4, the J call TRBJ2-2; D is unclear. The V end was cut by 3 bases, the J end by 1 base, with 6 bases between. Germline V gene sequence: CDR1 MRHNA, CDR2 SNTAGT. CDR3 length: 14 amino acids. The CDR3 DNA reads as TGTGCCAGCAGTGAAAACAGGAACACCGGGGAGCTGTTTTTT. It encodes CASSENRNTGELFF.

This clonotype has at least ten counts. The CDR3 nucleotides are TGTGCCACCAGGGCGGGGGGCTACAATGAGCAGTTCTTC. Translated, it gives CATRAGGYNEQFF. The J gene is TRBJ2-1, the V gene TRBV24-1; 8 nucleotides agree with TRBD2. J was trimmed by 3 bases and V by 7 bases; bases with no gene match: 1. Germline CDR1 is KGHDR and CDR2 is SFDVKD. There are 13 residues in the CDR3.

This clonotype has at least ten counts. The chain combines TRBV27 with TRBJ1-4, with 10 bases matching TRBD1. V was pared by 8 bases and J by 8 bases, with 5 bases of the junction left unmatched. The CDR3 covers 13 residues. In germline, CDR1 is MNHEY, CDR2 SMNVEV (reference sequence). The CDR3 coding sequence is TGTGCCAGCCCCGGGACAGGGGAAGAAAAACTGTTTTTT. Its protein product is CASPGTGEEKLFF.

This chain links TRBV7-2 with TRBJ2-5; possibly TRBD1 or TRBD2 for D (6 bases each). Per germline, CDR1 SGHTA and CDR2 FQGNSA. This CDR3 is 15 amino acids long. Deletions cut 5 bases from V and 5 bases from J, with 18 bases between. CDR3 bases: TGTGCCAGCAGCCCAGACCCCGGGGGCTGGGAGACCCAGTACTTC. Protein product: CASSPDPGGWETQYF.

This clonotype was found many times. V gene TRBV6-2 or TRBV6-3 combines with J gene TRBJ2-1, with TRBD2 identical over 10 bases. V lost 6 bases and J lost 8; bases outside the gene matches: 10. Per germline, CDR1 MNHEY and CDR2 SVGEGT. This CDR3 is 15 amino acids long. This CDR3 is CASSRAGGPLYEQFF. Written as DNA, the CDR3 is TGTGCCAGCAGCCGAGCGGGAGGGCCTCTATATGAGCAGTTCTTC.

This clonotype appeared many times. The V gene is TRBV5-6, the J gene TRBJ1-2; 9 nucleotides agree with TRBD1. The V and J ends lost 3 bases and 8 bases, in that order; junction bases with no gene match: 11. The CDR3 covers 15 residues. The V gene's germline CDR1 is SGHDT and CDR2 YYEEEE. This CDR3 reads CASSWSGQGRRGYTF. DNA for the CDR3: TGTGCCAGCAGCTGGTCGGGACAGGGACGTCGCGGCTACACCTTC.

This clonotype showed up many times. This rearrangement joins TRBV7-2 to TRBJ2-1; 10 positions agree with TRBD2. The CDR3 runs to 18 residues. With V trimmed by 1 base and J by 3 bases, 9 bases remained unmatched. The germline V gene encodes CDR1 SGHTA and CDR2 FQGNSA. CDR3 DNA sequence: TGTGCCAGCAGCTTAGTTTGGTTAGTAGCGGGAGGCTACAATGAGCAGTTCTTC. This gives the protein CASSLVWLVAGGYNEQFF.